A selection of T cell receptor beta chains follows, all from one sample in a study of radiotherapy plus CTLA-4 blockade in lung cancer. Assay: immunoSEQ multiplex PCR; the TCRdb copy retains only in-frame clones and omits some. The sample yields 80,000 or so clones, roughly four fifths seen once. The material was peripheral blood, obtained from a patient treated with radiotherapy plus ipilimumab. These receptors came from a human donor with non-small cell lung cancer who had stable disease on radiotherapy plus ipilimumab. Both conserved end residues are part of each CDR3. A D gene is named only where the DNA matches it firmly. Clone size, where shown, is once, few, many, or a class for clones that have expanded.

v_call,clone_size,j_call,d_call,cdr3_nt,cdr3_aa
TRBV30,NA,TRBJ2-2,NA,TGTGCCTGGAGTAAGATGAAGGGCGGGGAGCTGTTTTTT,CAWSKMKGGELFF
TRBV5-5,NA,TRBJ1-1,NA,TGTGCCAGCAGGACTGGGACGGGTTACACTGAAGCTTTCTTT,CASRTGTGYTEAFF
TRBV30,once,TRBJ1-5,NA,TGTGCCTGGAGTGTCGGGACACCTTCCCAGCATTTT,CAWSVGTPSQHF
TRBV6-5,few,TRBJ2-5,NA,TGTGCCAGCAGTGAAGGCATATCTGGGGAGACCCAGTACTTC,CASSEGISGETQYF
TRBV30,NA,TRBJ2-5,NA,TGTGCCTGGAGTTACGGGGAGACCCAGTACTTC,CAWSYGETQYF
TRBV11-2,NA,TRBJ1-2,NA,TGTGCCAGCAGCTGGAACCCCAGCTCCGCTATTATTTATGGCTACACCTTC,CASSWNPSSAIIYGYTF
TRBV5-1,NA,TRBJ2-3,NA,TGCGCCAGCCGGGGAGGGGGACAGACAGATACGCAGTATTTT,CASRGGGQTDTQYF
TRBV6-1,few,TRBJ1-5,NA,TGTGCCAGCAGTGAAGCGGGGGGGCACCAGCCCCAGCATTTT,CASSEAGGHQPQHF
TRBV7-6,NA,TRBJ1-5,TRBD1,TGTGCCAGCAGCCTTGGGGGACAGAATCTGGTTCGGAATCAGCCCCAGCATTTT,CASSLGGQNLVRNQPQHF
TRBV4-1,NA,TRBJ2-5,TRBD2,TGCGCCAGCAGCCTATTAGCGGGGCGGCACCAAGAGACCCAGTACTTC,CASSLLAGRHQETQYF
TRBV6-4,NA,TRBJ2-5,TRBD2,TGTGCCAGCAGTGACCCTCGCCTAGCGGGAAACAAGATGGAGACCCAGTACTTC,CASSDPRLAGNKMETQYF
TRBV9,NA,TRBJ2-3,NA,TGTGCCAGCAGCGTAGATACCACAGATACGCAGTATTTT,CASSVDTTDTQYF
TRBV9,NA,TRBJ2-2,TRBD2,TGTGCCAGCAGCGTAGGGGGAGGGGCCTGGACCGGGGAGCTGTTTTTT,CASSVGGGAWTGELFF
TRBV5-1,once,TRBJ2-5,TRBD2,TGCGCCAGCAGCTTGGGGAGCGGGGGCCCTATGAAAGAGACCCAGTACTTC,CASSLGSGGPMKETQYF
TRBV11-2,NA,TRBJ1-3,NA,TGTGCCAGCAGCTTAGAAATCGGCTCTGGAAACACCATATATTTT,CASSLEIGSGNTIYF
TRBV5-1,NA,TRBJ2-3,TRBD2,TGCGCCAGCAGCTTAAAACTAGCGGGAGCTCGAGGCACAGATACGCAGTATTTT,CASSLKLAGARGTDTQYF
TRBV2,NA,TRBJ1-5,TRBD1,TGTGCCAGCAGTGAGGGACAGGGGAATCAGCCCCAGCATTTT,CASSEGQGNQPQHF
TRBV5-1,NA,TRBJ2-1,NA,TGCGCCAGCAGCGGACAGGGAGGGAATGAGCAGTTCTTC,CASSGQGGNEQFF
TRBV7-3,NA,TRBJ2-3,NA,TGTGCCAGCAGCTTAGTGGGGGCCACAGATACGCAGTATTTT,CASSLVGATDTQYF
TRBV5-1,NA,TRBJ2-1,TRBD2,TGCGCCAGCAGCTCGGGACTAGCGGGGGCGCTTAGCTCCTACAATGAGCAGTTCTTC,CASSSGLAGALSSYNEQFF
TRBV10-1,NA,TRBJ1-5,NA,TGCGCCAGCAGTGAAACAAGCAATCAGCCCCAGCATTTT,CASSETSNQPQHF
TRBV5-1,NA,TRBJ1-2,NA,TGCGCCAGCAGCTTGGCAGGCGGAGACTATGGCTACACCTTC,CASSLAGGDYGYTF
TRBV5-4,NA,TRBJ2-3,TRBD1,TGTGCCAGCAGCTCGGGACAGTTCACAGATACGCAGTATTTT,CASSSGQFTDTQYF
TRBV5-1,NA,TRBJ2-7,TRBD2,TGCGCCAGCAGCTTCGGGACTAGAGGGTACGAGCAGTACTTC,CASSFGTRGYEQYF
TRBV28,NA,TRBJ2-7,NA,TGTGCCAGCATTAAAACCCGGGACACCTACGAGCAGTACTTC,CASIKTRDTYEQYF
TRBV2,few,TRBJ2-2,NA,TGTGCCAGCTCTGGGCAGGAAGGGGTCACCGGGGAGCTGTTTTTT,CASSGQEGVTGELFF
TRBV14,NA,TRBJ1-1,NA,TGTGCCAGCAGCCAGGTTCAGGAGGGGTTAACAACTGAAGCTTTCTTT,CASSQVQEGLTTEAFF
TRBV5-1,NA,TRBJ1-4,TRBD1,TGCGCCAGCAGCTTGGGACGGGACAGCTTTAATGAAAAACTGTTTTTT,CASSLGRDSFNEKLFF
TRBV7-2,few,TRBJ1-6,NA,TGTGCCAGCAGCTTCCGGAACACGAATTCACCCCTCCACTTT,CASSFRNTNSPLHF
TRBV11-3,few,TRBJ2-1,NA,TGTGCCAGCAGCATTAGTATTGAGCAGTTCTTC,CASSISIEQFF
TRBV5-4,NA,TRBJ1-3,NA,TGTGCCAGCAGCCGTGGTGGACGGAACTCTGGAAACACCATATATTTT,CASSRGGRNSGNTIYF
TRBV11-3,NA,TRBJ1-5,NA,TGTGCCAGCAGCTTAGATCGGGGGGAGGTCTACAATCAGCCCCAGCATTTT,CASSLDRGEVYNQPQHF
TRBV28,NA,TRBJ1-2,NA,TGTGCCAGCAGTGTGGGAGGCGGGACTTTCGGCTACACCTTC,CASSVGGGTFGYTF
TRBV7-8,few,TRBJ1-1,NA,TGTGCCAGCAGCTTAGCTTTCACTGAAGCTTTCTTT,CASSLAFTEAFF
TRBV11-2,NA,TRBJ1-2,NA,TGTGCCAGCAGCTTAGAACTGGGGGCGGAAGGCTACACCTTC,CASSLELGAEGYTF
TRBV30,NA,TRBJ2-7,NA,TGTGCCTGGAGCGAACAGGCAGCGCAACTGTACTTC,CAWSEQAAQLYF
TRBV7-7,NA,TRBJ2-2,NA,TGTGCTAGCAGCTTAGAACTGGGAGGCACCGGGGAGCTGTTTTTT,CASSLELGGTGELFF
TRBV30,NA,TRBJ2-1,NA,TGTGCCTGGAGTGAGGGGCTCGAGCAGTTCTTC,CAWSEGLEQFF
TRBV2,NA,TRBJ1-2,NA,TGTGCCAGCAGAGCGGTAGCTCCCCCCTATGGCTACACCTTC,CASRAVAPPYGYTF
TRBV28,NA,TRBJ1-2,TRBD1,TGTGCCAGCCAGCTCCAGGGGGTGAGGTTCGGCTACACCTTC,CASQLQGVRFGYTF
TRBV4-2,NA,TRBJ2-3,TRBD1,TGTGCCAGCAGCCAGGGTAACCCGGGACAGGGCACAGATACGCAGTATTTT,CASSQGNPGQGTDTQYF
TRBV28,NA,TRBJ2-3,NA,TGTGCCAGCAGTTTGAGTGGGCCGGGTACGCAGTATTTT,CASSLSGPGTQYF
TRBV11-2,NA,TRBJ2-2,NA,TGTGCCAGCAGCTTAAGGCCCGCCTGGCAGGGGGGGAACACCGGGGAGCTGTTTTTT,CASSLRPAWQGGNTGELFF
TRBV5-1,NA,TRBJ1-5,NA,TGCGCCAGCAGCTTCGACGGAAGCAATCAGCCCCAGCATTTT,CASSFDGSNQPQHF
TRBV7-8,once,TRBJ2-1,TRBD2,TGTGCCAGCAGCGTAGCGGGAGGGACCTACAATGAGCAGTTCTTC,CASSVAGGTYNEQFF
TRBV7-3,NA,TRBJ2-1,NA,TGTGCCAGCAGCTTATCCTCCTACAATGAGCAGTTCTTC,CASSLSSYNEQFF
TRBV7-8,NA,TRBJ1-5,NA,TGTGCCAGCAGCTTAGGGGATCAGCCCCAGCATTTT,CASSLGDQPQHF
TRBV6-1,NA,TRBJ1-5,TRBD1,TGTGCCAGCAGTGGACGGGGACAGGGGGTCCGTCCCCAGCATTTT,CASSGRGQGVRPQHF
TRBV11-2,NA,TRBJ2-3,NA,TGTGCCAGCAGCCACCTAAACGCCAGGCCCACAGATACGCAGTATTTT,CASSHLNARPTDTQYF
TRBV6-1,NA,TRBJ2-2,TRBD2,TGTGCCAGCAGTGAAGCTTTCCCTAGCGGGGTGAACACCGGGGAGCTGTTTTTT,CASSEAFPSGVNTGELFF
TRBV6-6,NA,TRBJ1-5,NA,TGTGCCAGCAGCGGCAGGGCTCAGCCCCAGCATTTT,CASSGRAQPQHF
TRBV6-1,NA,TRBJ1-1,NA,TGTGCCAGCAGTGAAGCGTGGGGGGGCCGAGCTTTCTTT,CASSEAWGGRAFF
TRBV7-2,NA,TRBJ1-2,NA,TGTGCCAGCAGCTCCAGACAAGGAGGGAGGTATGGCTACACCTTC,CASSSRQGGRYGYTF
TRBV19,NA,TRBJ2-1,NA,TGTGCCAGTAGTATGGGGCCAAATGAGCAGTTCTTC,CASSMGPNEQFF
TRBV14,NA,TRBJ1-4,NA,TGTGCCAGCAGCCAACCGTACGCAGGGATGCTCGCAACTAATGAAAAACTGTTTTTT,CASSQPYAGMLATNEKLFF
TRBV10-1,NA,TRBJ2-2,TRBD1,TGCGCCAGCAGACGGGACAGGGGAACAGGGGAGCTGTTTTTT,CASRRDRGTGELFF
TRBV6-5,NA,TRBJ2-7,NA,TGTGCCACGCGGCAGCAGGCCTACGAGCAGTACTTC,CATRQQAYEQYF
TRBV7-2,NA,TRBJ2-7,TRBD1,TGTGCCAGCAGCGTCCCGGGACAGAACTACGAGCAGTACTTC,CASSVPGQNYEQYF